These T cell receptor beta chains were read from a single sample in a study of blood T cell repertoires in COVID-19. Using immunoSEQ multiplex PCR, the repertoire was profiled, and TCRdb retains in-frame clones only, with some absent. The data contain tens of thousands of clones, 82% of them singletons. Sample: peripheral blood. All receptors derive from a woman aged 55-70 years with acute or convalescent COVID-19. Both conserved end residues are part of each CDR3. D genes are given only for firm matches. Only part of the rows carry a size: once, few, many, or a class if the clone is expanded.

d_call	cdr3_length	v_call	j_call	clone_size	cdr3_nt	cdr3_aa
TRBD1	17	TRBV3-1/TRBV3-2	TRBJ2-7	.	TGTGCCAGCAGCCACCGACCGACAGGGGGCAACTCCTACGAGCAGTACTTC	CASSHRPTGGNSYEQYF
TRBD2	14	TRBV5-1	TRBJ2-3	.	TGCGCCAGCAGCTTGGGCAGGGAGGGGGATACGCAGTATTTT	CASSLGREGDTQYF
TRBD2	15	TRBV6-5	TRBJ2-7	.	TGTGCCAGCAGTTACTGGACTAGCGGACTCTACGAGCAGTACTTC	CASSYWTSGLYEQYF
TRBD1	14	TRBV7-6	TRBJ1-2	.	TGTGCCAGCAGCTGGGACAGGGGGCCGGAGGGCTACACCTTC	CASSWDRGPEGYTF
.	14	TRBV19	TRBJ1-1	.	TGTGCCAGTATCGGGGGGGTGATGAACACTGAAGCTTTCTTT	CASIGGVMNTEAFF
.	15	TRBV4-2	TRBJ2-3	.	TGTGCCAGCAGCCCCGGGACTTCGTACACAGATACGCAGTATTTT	CASSPGTSYTDTQYF
TRBD1	15	TRBV24-1	TRBJ1-2	.	TGTGCCACCAGTGAAGCCGGGACAGATAACTATGGCTACACCTTC	CATSEAGTDNYGYTF
TRBD2	17	TRBV2	TRBJ2-1	.	TGTGCCAGCAGGTCTTTCAGGACTAGCGGAGTTTACAATGAGCAGTTCTTC	CASRSFRTSGVYNEQFF
TRBD1	13	TRBV28	TRBJ1-1	.	TGTGCCAGCAGTTTCGGGACAGCAACTGAAGCTTTCTTT	CASSFGTATEAFF
.	17	TRBV7-2	TRBJ2-3	.	TGTGCCAGCAGCCCCATGCCTACGGGGTCTAGCACAGATACGCAGTATTTT	CASSPMPTGSSTDTQYF
.	14	TRBV30	TRBJ1-1	.	TGTGCCTGGAGGAGGGATGGAGATAACACTGAAGCTTTCTTT	CAWRRDGDNTEAFF
.	20	TRBV4-1	TRBJ2-7	few	TGCGCCAGCAGCCAAGGGGCAGGAGGGGGCCAATACAGATCCCCATACGAGCAGTACTTC	CASSQGAGGGQYRSPYEQYF
.	16	TRBV3-1/TRBV3-2	TRBJ1-2	.	TGTGCCAGCAGCCAAGGCTTCGGACAGACGACCTATGGCTACACCTTC	CASSQGFGQTTYGYTF
TRBD2	18	TRBV24-1	TRBJ2-1	.	TGTGCCACCAGTGGAAATGGGGGCGATTCAGCGGGAGTGGATGAGCAGTTCTTC	CATSGNGGDSAGVDEQFF
.	15	TRBV7-2	TRBJ2-7	once	TGTGCCAGCTCATACTCGGGGAATCCCTCCTACGAGCAGTACTTC	CASSYSGNPSYEQYF
.	14	TRBV5-1	TRBJ2-3	.	TGCGCCAGCAGCTTGGAGGGCGGGGCAGATACGCAGTATTTT	CASSLEGGADTQYF
TRBD2	14	TRBV30	TRBJ2-7	few	TGTGCCTGGAGATCGGGAGGGCCTGTCGGCGAGCAGTACTTC	CAWRSGGPVGEQYF
.	17	TRBV5-6	TRBJ2-2	.	TGTGCCAGCAGCTGGGGGGGCGGAAGGTTGAACACCGGGGAGCTGTTTTTT	CASSWGGGRLNTGELFF
.	13	TRBV19	TRBJ2-7	.	TGTGCCAGTAGTCGGCAGGGGATAAACGAGCAGTACTTC	CASSRQGINEQYF
.	15	TRBV5-8	TRBJ1-3	.	TGTGCCAGCAGCAAGGGTACAGGGAACGGAAACACCATATATTTT	CASSKGTGNGNTIYF
.	12	TRBV10-2	TRBJ1-1	once	TGCGCCACCCGGACAGTGAACACTGAAGCTTTCTTT	CATRTVNTEAFF
.	11	TRBV20-1	TRBJ2-5	.	TGCAGTGCTCTCCGTTCTCCGACCCAGTACTTC	CSALRSPTQYF
TRBD1	14	TRBV30	TRBJ2-5	few	TGTGCCTGGAGTGAGGGACAGGGGCTGGAGACCCAGTACTTC	CAWSEGQGLETQYF
TRBD1	15	TRBV2	TRBJ2-2	.	TGTGCCAGCAGCAGACAGGGCACGAACACCGGGGAGCTGTTTTTT	CASSRQGTNTGELFF
.	13	TRBV11-1	TRBJ2-7	.	TGTGCCAGCAGCTTAGTGACAACCTACGAGCAGTACTTC	CASSLVTTYEQYF
TRBD1	16	TRBV6-1	TRBJ2-7	.	TGTGCCAGCAGTGAAGGTCTGGGGACAGGGAGGCGCGAGCAGTACTTC	CASSEGLGTGRREQYF
TRBD1	16	TRBV5-4	TRBJ1-4	.	TGTGCCAGCAGCTCCCAGGGGGATGTAACTAATGAAAAACTGTTTTTT	CASSSQGDVTNEKLFF
.	13	TRBV6-5	TRBJ1-1	.	TGTGCCAGCAGACAGGGAGGGTTCACTGAAGCTTTCTTT	CASRQGGFTEAFF
.	15	TRBV7-2	TRBJ1-5	.	TGTGCCAGCGGAGGAAGGGGGTCTATCAATCAGCCCCAGCATTTT	CASGGRGSINQPQHF
.	13	TRBV6-5	TRBJ1-4	.	TGTGCCAGCATACAGGCAACTAATGAAAAACTGTTTTTT	CASIQATNEKLFF
.	14	TRBV18	TRBJ2-3	.	TGTGCCAGCTCATCCGCTACAGGGACAGATACGCAGTATTTT	CASSSATGTDTQYF
.	14	TRBV19	TRBJ1-5	.	TGTGCCAGTAGTATCACGGGGAAGGACCAGCCCCAGCATTTT	CASSITGKDQPQHF
.	14	TRBV15	TRBJ2-3	.	TGTGCCACCAGCTGGCGGGGACAGTCAGATACGCAGTATTTT	CATSWRGQSDTQYF
.	14	TRBV2	TRBJ1-5	few	TGTGCCAGCAGTGATGAACTACCCAATCAGCCCCAGCATTTT	CASSDELPNQPQHF
TRBD2	14	TRBV7-9	TRBJ2-7	.	TGTGCCAGCAGCTCGAGGACTAGCAAAAACGAGCAGTACTTC	CASSSRTSKNEQYF
.	15	TRBV14	TRBJ1-5	once	TGTGCCAGCAGCTTGCCAGACATTTACAATCAGCCCCAGCATTTT	CASSLPDIYNQPQHF
.	12	TRBV10-2	TRBJ1-1	.	TGCGCCAGCAGTGAGAGGGGTTCCGAAGCTTTCTTT	CASSERGSEAFF
.	15	TRBV19	TRBJ2-6	.	TGTGCCAGTAGTCCTATGAGCTCTGGGGCCAACGTCCTGACTTTC	CASSPMSSGANVLTF
.	14	TRBV6-5	TRBJ1-1	.	TGTGCCACGTACGGGGGATCCATGAACACTGAAGCTTTCTTT	CATYGGSMNTEAFF
TRBD1	15	TRBV2	TRBJ1-2	.	TGTGCCAGCAGTGCGGACAGGGGCTCTAACTATGGCTACACCTTC	CASSADRGSNYGYTF
.	15	TRBV5-1	TRBJ2-5	.	TGCGCCAGCAGCTTGGCACCCGGGAGCCAAGAGACCCAGTACTTC	CASSLAPGSQETQYF
.	15	TRBV27	TRBJ1-1	.	TGTGCCAGCAGGCGGGCGGGTGGGAGAGGTACTGAAGCTTTCTTT	CASRRAGGRGTEAFF